The clone carrying this TCR beta chain was counted ten times or more. What it recognizes is unknown. Germline V gene lookup returns CDR1 SQVTM and CDR2 ANQGSEA. Between the trimmed V and J ends, which lost 5 bases and 1 base, there was a span of 14 bases. The CDR3 has 14 residues. TCRdb reanalysed the 5' RACE reads using MiXCR and keeps one entry per CDR3 protein. The data show around 100,000 distinct CDR3 sequences, around 4.8% seen once. The record originates from a study of spatial heterogeneity in lung cancer. Overall study results and limits: Counts of expanded intratumoral alpha and beta TCRs tracked tumor mutation counts.

The time point: sample taken at primary tumor resection. This receptor was taken from a male donor with early-stage non-small cell lung cancer. The chain couples TRBV29-1 to TRBJ2-5, with D possibly being TRBD2 (5 bases). This sample comprised lung tumor tissue, obtained at surgery. CDR3 bases: TGCAGCGTTCCCGGGTGGAGGCTCCAAGAGACCCAGTACTTC. Translated: CSVPGWRLQETQYF.